A single sample is the source of the 8 T cell receptor beta chains below, sequenced in a study of T cell changes during pregnancy in multiple sclerosis. Libraries were prepared by immunoSEQ multiplex PCR; TCRdb keeps only in-frame clonotypes and omits some of them. The sample records around 31,000 clones, more than 80% being singletons. Sequenced here: CD4+ T cells from peripheral blood mononuclear cells, sampled in the first trimester of pregnancy. The receptor set was obtained from a female donor with multiple sclerosis, enrolled in a pregnancy study.

DNA of the CDR3: TGCGCCAGCAGCTTGGTCGTGGGGGGAGCGCAAGAGACCCAGTACTTC. Translated, it gives CASSLVVGGAQETQYF. This chain connects TRBV5-1 to TRBJ2-5; TRBD2 is a possible D gene (6 bases). V was pared by 0 bases and J by 2 bases, with 14 bases between. The CDR3 contains 16 residues. The germline gives CDR1 SGHRS, CDR2 YFSETQ.

The CDR3 spells CASSRDRGYNEQFF. CDR3 DNA sequence: TGTGCCAGCAGCCGGGACAGGGGCTACAATGAGCAGTTCTTC. The chain carries TRBV2 and TRBJ2-1; 10 nucleotides align to TRBD1. V shed 6 bases, J shed 3 bases, and the junction held 2 bases outside the gene matches. This CDR3 has 14 amino acids. In germline, CDR1 is SNHLY, CDR2 FYNNEI.

V and J are TRBV4-1 and TRBJ1-6; 7 nucleotides align to TRBD1. Germline assignment: CDR1 MGHRA and CDR2 YSYEKL. CDR3 length equals 16 residues. The J segment lost 10 bases and the V segment lost 0 bases, leaving 9 bases of the junction unmatched. Written as DNA, the CDR3 is TGCGCCAGCAGCCAAGAAGGGGGCCCCTTAGACTCACCCCTCCACTTT. Translating gives CASSQEGGPLDSPLHF.

The chain recombines TRBV28 with TRBJ1-1; 7 nucleotides line up with TRBD1. V trimming: 2 bases; J trimming: 4 bases; junction bases outside the gene matches: 7. The CDR3 length is 15 residues. The germline V gene has CDR1 MDHEN and CDR2 SYDVKM. The chain's CDR3 is CASSLPRQGPTEAFF. The CDR3 DNA reads TGTGCCAGCAGTTTACCCCGACAGGGTCCCACTGAAGCTTTCTTT.

J is TRBJ2-2 and V is TRBV12-2; whether TRBD1, the table's D call, matches the DNA was not checked. TRBV12-2 corresponds to a pseudogene. CDR3 size: 15 residues. As DNA, the CDR3 is TGTGCAAGTCGCCTACAGGGCTCGTACACCGGGGAGCTGTTTTTT. Protein sequence: CASRLQGSYTGELFF.

J is TRBJ1-1 and V is TRBV7-6; TRBD1 might be the D (5 bases). The CDR3 covers 13 residues. Germline CDR1 reads SGHVS; CDR2 reads FNYEAQ. The V and J ends lost 3 bases and 7 bases respectively, with 12 bases between them. CDR3 loop: CASSFQDTDEAFF. The CDR3, as DNA: TGTGCCAGCAGCTTCCAGGACACCGATGAAGCTTTCTTT.

V is TRBV18 and J is TRBJ2-7, with D possibly TRBD1 on 5 matching bases. With 4 bases removed from V and 4 bases from J, the gap between germline ends came to 11 bases. The V gene's germline CDR1 is KGHSH and CDR2 LQKENI. CDR3 length: 13 amino acids. CDR3 DNA sequence: TGTGCCAGCTCACATACACACAGGTACGAGCAGTACTTC. Its translation: CASSHTHRYEQYF.

The genes are TRBV10-3 and TRBJ1-6; tentative D call: TRBD1 (6 bases). V shed 7 bases and J shed 10 bases, with 11 bases lying between them. The CDR3 is made up of 12 amino acids. Per the germline V gene, CDR1 is ENHRY and CDR2 is SYGVKD. This CDR3 is CAINQGTSPLHF. CDR3 nucleotides: TGTGCCATCAATCAGGGGACATCACCCCTCCACTTT.